This entry concerns a single T cell receptor beta chain. Its antigen is unidentified. Data came from immunoSEQ multiplex PCR; TCRdb stores just in-frame clones and leaves some out. The table shows 2,000 to 3,000 clones, with around 73% occurring only once. J gave up 0 bases and V 8 bases, and 9 bases lay outside the gene matches. Germline V gene lookup returns CDR1 SNHLY and CDR2 FYNNEI. This CDR3 contains 15 residues. This sample was included in a study of somatic mutations in cytotoxic T cells in rheumatoid arthritis. Study-wide context: Patient blood was drawn as 30 ml EDTA; the draw came right after diagnosis and before any treatment.

Findings and caveats of the study: Rheumatoid arthritis patients and age-matched healthy controls showed no significant difference in CD8+ T-cell clonality. Of around 60 patients, fewer than 10 had a largest CD8+ clone that exceeded 20% of CD8+ cells.

Both CD4+ and CD8+ cells were separated through positive magnetic bead selection, and their purity was verified using flow cytometry. The clonotype was recovered from a man in his 70s with rheumatoid arthritis. The sequencing sample was made of CD8+ T cells sorted from blood. This chain uses TRBV2 with TRBJ1-2; 7 bases agree with TRBD1. CDR3: CASHLTGVSNYGYTF. Here the CDR3 DNA reads TGTGCCAGCCATCTTACAGGGGTCTCTAACTATGGCTACACCTTC.